This TCR beta chain was sequenced during a study of human T cells and chemical hapten exposure. Documented time point: patch test 2, 6 weeks after DPC sensitization. The treatment: therapeutic diphenylcyclopropenone sensitization with weekly scalp DPC. This clonotype was picked up many times. TCRdb independently ran MiXCR on the RACE reads; one entry per CDR3 protein. Of fewer than 150,000 distinct CDR3 sequences in the sample, approximately 10% were seen once. In germline, CDR1 is LGHDT, CDR2 YNNKEL (reference sequence). CDR3 size: 13 residues. J lost 3 bases, V lost 4 bases, and 3 bases had no gene match.

This receptor was taken from a woman between 45 and 60 years old with alopecia areata. Some clones in this sample may be carry-over from other donors' samples. The J gene is TRBJ2-7, the V gene TRBV3-1; 7 nucleotides agree with TRBD2. Sequencing was performed on whole blood, taken in connection with sensitization to the hapten diphenylcyclopropenone (DPC). Here the CDR3 DNA reads TGTGCCAGCAGCCCACCGGGGGGCTACGAGCAGTACTTC. Translated, it gives CASSPPGGYEQYF.